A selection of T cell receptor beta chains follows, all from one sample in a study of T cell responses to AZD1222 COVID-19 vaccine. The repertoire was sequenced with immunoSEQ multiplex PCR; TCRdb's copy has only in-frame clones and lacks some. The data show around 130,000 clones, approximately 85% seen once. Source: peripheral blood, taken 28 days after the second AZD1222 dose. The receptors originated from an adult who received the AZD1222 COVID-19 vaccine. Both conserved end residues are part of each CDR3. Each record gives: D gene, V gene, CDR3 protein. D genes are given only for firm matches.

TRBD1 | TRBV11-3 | CASSSGGYTGELFF
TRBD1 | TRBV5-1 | CASSLGVTGAGYNEQFF
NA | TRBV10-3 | CAISTAGGRNQPQHF
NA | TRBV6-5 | CASSYSGQSNYGYTF
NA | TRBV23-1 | CASKARAWEQYF
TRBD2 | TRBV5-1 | CASSLRASGSRSSPYEQYF
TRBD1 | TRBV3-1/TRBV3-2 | CASSQGTGNTEAFF
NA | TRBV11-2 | CASSPVGRNQPQHF
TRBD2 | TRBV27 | CASSETGGGSYNEQFF
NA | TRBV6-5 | CASSYPGGSQPQHF
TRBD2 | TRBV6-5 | CASSYPGGREQYF
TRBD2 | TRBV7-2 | CASSPRLAGLADTQYF
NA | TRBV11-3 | CASSRANEQFF
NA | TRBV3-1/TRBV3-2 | CASSAFVGLASYNEQFF
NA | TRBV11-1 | CASSQTSPDTQYF
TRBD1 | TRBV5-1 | CASSTDRGNGNTIYF
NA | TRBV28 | CASSSRGNTIYF
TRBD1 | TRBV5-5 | CASSLGTGGEKLFF
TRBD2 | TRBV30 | CAWSPWDYPDTGELFF
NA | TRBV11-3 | CASSLGAANTEAFF
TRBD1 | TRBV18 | CASSPGGQGVGDYEQYF
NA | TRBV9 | CASSPGHIYGYTF
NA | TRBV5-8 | CASSYGVEAFF
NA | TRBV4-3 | CASSQGLFNQPQHF
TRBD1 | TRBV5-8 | CASSIRQGGYGYTF
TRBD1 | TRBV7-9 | CASSRAQGAGSNQPQHF
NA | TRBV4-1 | CASSQGTPGLYEQYF
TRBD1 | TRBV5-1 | CASSPGQGPPGANVLTF
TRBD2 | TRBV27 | CASSLFPSGRPNEQFF
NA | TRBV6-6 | CASSRDFGTGDNSPLHF
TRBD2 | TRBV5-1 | CASSGTSGPSSYNEQFF
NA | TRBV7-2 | CASSLEGFGTTQYF
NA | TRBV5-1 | CASSLEGGGNSPLHF
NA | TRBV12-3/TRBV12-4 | CASSFGGTGYTF
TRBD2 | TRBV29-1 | CSVPGTSGTLNTGELFF
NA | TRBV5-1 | CASSPTNSGNTIYF
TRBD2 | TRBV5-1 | CASSLAGRETQYF
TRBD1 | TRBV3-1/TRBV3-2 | CASSQESPTGAAFF
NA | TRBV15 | CATSTRGAYSNQPQHF
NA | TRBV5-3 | CARNDKRRAVAGNTIYF
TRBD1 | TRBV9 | CASSETGTATDTQYF
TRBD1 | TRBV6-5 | CASSYSKGGSGNTIYF
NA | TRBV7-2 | CASSAPHERPGNTIYF
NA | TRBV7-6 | CASSLRTDGNTIYF